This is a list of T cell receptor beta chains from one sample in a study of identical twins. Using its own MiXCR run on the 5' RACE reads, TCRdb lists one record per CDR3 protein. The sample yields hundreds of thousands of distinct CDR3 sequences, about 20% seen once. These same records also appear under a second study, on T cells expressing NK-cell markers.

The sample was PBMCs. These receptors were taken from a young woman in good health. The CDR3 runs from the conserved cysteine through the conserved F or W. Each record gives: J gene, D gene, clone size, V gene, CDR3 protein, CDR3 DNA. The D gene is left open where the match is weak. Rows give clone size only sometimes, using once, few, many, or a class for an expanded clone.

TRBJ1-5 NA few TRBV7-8 CASSAQQGRWRPQHF TGTGCCAGCAGCGCCCAACAGGGAAGGTGGCGGCCCCAGCATTTT
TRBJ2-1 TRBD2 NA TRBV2 CASSVTSGRYNEQFF TGTGCCAGCAGTGTAACTAGCGGGAGATACAATGAGCAGTTCTTC
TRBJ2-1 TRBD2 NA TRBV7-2 CASSPKVLAGPDEQFF TGTGCCAGCAGCCCAAAGGTGCTAGCGGGGCCCGATGAGCAGTTCTTC
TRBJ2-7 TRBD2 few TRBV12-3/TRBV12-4 CASSGRLAGGSYEQYF TGTGCCAGCAGTGGAAGACTAGCGGGGGGTTCCTACGAGCAGTACTTC
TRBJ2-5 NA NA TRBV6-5 CASWRGETQYF TGTGCCAGCTGGAGGGGAGAGACCCAGTACTTC
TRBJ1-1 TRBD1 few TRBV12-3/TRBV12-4 CASSLVTGETEAFF TGTGCCAGCAGTTTAGTCACAGGGGAGACTGAAGCTTTCTTT
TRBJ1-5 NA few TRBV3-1 CASSPRVLDQPQHF TGTGCCAGCAGTCCCAGGGTTCTTGATCAGCCCCAGCATTTT
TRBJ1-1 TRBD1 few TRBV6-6 CASRQGETEAFF TGTGCCAGCAGGCAGGGGGAAACTGAAGCTTTCTTT
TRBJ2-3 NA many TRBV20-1 CSARDNAKSGDTQYF TGCAGTGCTAGAGATAACGCCAAATCTGGAGATACGCAGTATTTT
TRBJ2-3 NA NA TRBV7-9 CASSLLVQGSDTQYF TGTGCCAGCAGCTTATTAGTCCAGGGGTCAGATACGCAGTATTTT
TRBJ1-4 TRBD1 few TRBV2 CASSGRGRNEKLFF TGTGCCAGCAGTGGCAGGGGGAGAAATGAAAAACTGTTTTTT
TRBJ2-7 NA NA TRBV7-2 CASSFPQGLGGYEQYF TGTGCCAGCAGCTTCCCACAGGGGTTGGGGGGATACGAGCAGTACTTC
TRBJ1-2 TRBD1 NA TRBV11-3 CASSSGQASGYTF TGTGCCAGCAGCTCGGGACAGGCTAGTGGCTACACCTTC
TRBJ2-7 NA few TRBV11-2 CASSLAGAPKQYF TGTGCCAGCAGCTTAGCGGGCGCTCCGAAGCAGTACTTC
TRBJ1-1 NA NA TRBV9 CASRRNEGTEAFF TGTGCCAGCAGACGGAATGAAGGCACTGAAGCTTTCTTT
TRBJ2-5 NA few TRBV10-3 CAISVQGARETQYF TGTGCCATCAGTGTCCAGGGAGCGAGGGAGACCCAGTACTTC
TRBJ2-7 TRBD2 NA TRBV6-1 CASSETGTSGYEQYF TGTGCCAGCAGTGAAACCGGGACTAGCGGCTACGAGCAGTACTTC
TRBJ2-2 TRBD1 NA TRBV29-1 CSVVQGRGSAGELFF TGCAGCGTTGTGCAGGGCAGGGGGTCCGCCGGGGAGCTGTTTTTT
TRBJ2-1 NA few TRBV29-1 CSVVVPESYNEQFF TGCAGCGTTGTGGTCCCGGAGTCCTACAATGAGCAGTTCTTC
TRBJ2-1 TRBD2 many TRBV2 CASRTSGDRSEQFF TGTGCCAGCAGAACTAGCGGGGATAGGAGTGAGCAGTTCTTC
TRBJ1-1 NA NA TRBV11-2 CASSLDSVMNTEAFF TGTGCCAGCAGCTTAGACAGCGTCATGAACACTGAAGCTTTCTTT
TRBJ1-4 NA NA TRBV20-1 CSARDTLNEKLFF TGCAGTGCCAGGGACACGCTTAATGAAAAACTGTTTTTT
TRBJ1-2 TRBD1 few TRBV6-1 CASNRQGNYGYTF TGTGCCAGCAATCGACAGGGTAACTATGGCTACACCTTC
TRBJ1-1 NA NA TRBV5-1 CASSLTGAGDEAFF TGCGCCAGCAGCTTGACGGGGGCTGGTGATGAAGCTTTCTTT
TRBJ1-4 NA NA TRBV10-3 CAIRPDNSRGKLFF TGTGCCATCAGACCCGACAATTCGCGGGGAAAACTGTTTTTT
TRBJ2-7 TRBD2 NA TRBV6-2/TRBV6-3 CASRATSGRPYEQYF TGTGCCAGCAGAGCGACTAGCGGGAGGCCCTACGAGCAGTACTTC
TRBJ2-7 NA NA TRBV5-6 CASSTHNRQYF TGTGCCAGCAGCACCCACAATAGGCAGTACTTC
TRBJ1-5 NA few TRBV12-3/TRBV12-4 CASSFQGGLGQPQHF TGTGCCAGCAGTTTTCAGGGAGGGTTGGGCCAGCCCCAGCATTTT
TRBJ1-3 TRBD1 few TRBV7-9 CASSPDPGQGRNTIYF TGTGCCAGCAGCCCCGACCCCGGACAGGGGAGAAACACCATATATTTT
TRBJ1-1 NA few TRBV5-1 CASSLSRGRVNTEAFF TGCGCCAGCAGCTTGTCCCGGGGCCGGGTGAACACTGAAGCTTTCTTT
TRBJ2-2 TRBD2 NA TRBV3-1 CASTKRSGRAGFPGELFF TGTGCCAGCACCAAAAGGTCAGGGAGGGCCGGATTTCCCGGGGAGCTGTTTTTT
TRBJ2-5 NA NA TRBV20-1 CSARVSGGGEETQYF TGCAGTGCTAGAGTTAGCGGAGGGGGGGAAGAGACCCAGTACTTC
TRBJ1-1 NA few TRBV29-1 CSVEGQMNTEAFF TGCAGCGTTGAGGGCCAGATGAACACTGAAGCTTTCTTT
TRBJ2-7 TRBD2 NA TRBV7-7 CASSPGGGGDEQYF TGTGCCAGCAGCCCCGGGGGGGGTGGCGACGAGCAGTACTTC
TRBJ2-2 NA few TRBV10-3 CATRTTGELFF TGTGCCACCCGGACCACCGGGGAGCTGTTTTTT
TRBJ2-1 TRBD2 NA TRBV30 CAWTSGSDEQFF TGTGCCTGGACTAGCGGGAGTGATGAGCAGTTCTTC
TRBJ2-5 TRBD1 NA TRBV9 CASSVATRGPQETQYF TGTGCCAGCAGCGTAGCTACAAGGGGGCCCCAAGAGACCCAGTACTTC
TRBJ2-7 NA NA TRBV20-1 CSARAPESYEQYF TGCAGTGCTAGAGCCCCAGAGTCCTACGAGCAGTACTTC
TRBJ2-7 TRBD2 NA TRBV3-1 CASRLRLAGEIEQYF TGTGCCAGCAGACTCAGACTAGCGGGAGAGATCGAGCAGTACTTC
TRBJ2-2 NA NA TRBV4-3 CASSQGPGPNTGELFF TGCGCCAGCAGCCAAGGCCCGGGGCCGAACACCGGGGAGCTGTTTTTT
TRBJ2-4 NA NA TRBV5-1 CASSLTGKEKNIQYF TGCGCCAGCAGCCTTACAGGGAAGGAGAAAAACATTCAGTACTTC
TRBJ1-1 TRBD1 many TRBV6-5 CASRYPGQETEAFF TGTGCCAGCAGGTACCCGGGACAGGAGACTGAAGCTTTCTTT